The 10 T cell receptor beta chains presented below share a single source sample, sequenced in a study of blood T cell repertoires in COVID-19. Produced via immunoSEQ multiplex PCR; TCRdb's table is partial and in-frame only. The table includes about 150,000 clones, roughly 87% detected once. Sequencing was carried out using peripheral blood. These receptor sequences come from a woman aged 45-65 years with acute or convalescent COVID-19.

V and J are TRBV6-4 and TRBJ2-6; the match to TRBD1 covers 7 bases. Germline CDR1 reads MRHNA; CDR2 reads SNTAGT. The CDR3 totals 18 residues. Losses at the gene ends were 6 bases for V and 0 bases for J; bases not matched to a gene: 11. This CDR3 reads CASSATGTLSSGANVLTF. CDR3 bases: TGTGCCAGCAGCGCGACAGGGACCCTTAGCTCTGGGGCCAACGTCCTGACTTTC.

The chain is built from TRBV3-1 (or the pseudogene TRBV3-2) and TRBJ2-3, with D possibly being TRBD2 (7 bases). Looked up from germline, CDR1 is LGHDT and CDR2 is YNNKEL (reference sequence). The CDR3 is made up of 17 amino acids. V was clipped by 2 bases and J by 4 bases, with 19 bases between them. The CDR3 sequence: CASSQILVRGGPDTQYF. In DNA, the CDR3 is TGTGCCAGCAGCCAAATCCTCGTTAGGGGGGGTCCAGATACGCAGTATTTT.

The table lists this clone with a count of one. V and J are TRBV6-1 and TRBJ1-5; 9 bases fit TRBD1. The CDR3 consists of 16 residues. Germline V gives CDR1 MNHNS, CDR2 SASEGT. Unmatched junction bases numbered 8, after V lost 4 bases and J lost 4 bases. This chain's CDR3 is CASSAPGQGLNQPQHF. The CDR3 DNA follows: TGTGCCAGCAGTGCTCCGGGACAGGGTTTGAATCAGCCCCAGCATTTT.

The chain uses TRBV2 and TRBJ2-7, with TRBD2 as a possible D gene (6 bases). Trimming left V 5 bases short and J 6 bases short, with 20 bases between. The CDR3 covers 15 residues. Germline V gives CDR1 SNHLY, CDR2 FYNNEI. In DNA, the CDR3 is TGTGCCAGCAGTCAGGCGGGATACCGGCTGGGCGAGCAGTACTTC. Encoded protein: CASSQAGYRLGEQYF.

This clone has only a few counts. The chain links TRBV5-4 to TRBJ1-2; 8 positions match TRBD1. CDR1 is SGHNT, CDR2 YYREEE, per germline (reference sequence). J gave up 3 bases and V 3 bases, and 4 bases lay outside the gene matches. The CDR3 is 14 residues long. In DNA form, the CDR3 reads TGTGCCAGCAGCTGGACAGGGATTGACTATGGCTACACCTTC. This translates into CASSWTGIDYGYTF.

V and J are TRBV6-5 and TRBJ2-3, with D unresolved. Looked up from germline, CDR1 is MNHEY and CDR2 is SVGAGI. This CDR3 is built from 11 residues. Trimming stripped 7 bases from V and 2 bases from J, with 4 bases between. The CDR3 loop reads CASTLTDTQYF. DNA of the CDR3: TGTGCCAGCACCCTCACAGATACGCAGTATTTT.

V is TRBV5-5 and J is TRBJ1-2; 9 positions match TRBD1. Per the germline V gene, CDR1 is SGHKS and CDR2 is YYEKEE (reference sequence). J gave up 3 bases and V 4 bases, and 10 bases lay outside the gene matches. CDR3 length equals 16 residues. CDR3 sequence reads: CASSPTDRGDHYGYTF. CDR3 bases: TGTGCCAGCAGCCCTACGGACAGGGGCGACCACTATGGCTACACCTTC.

The chain couples TRBV29-1 to TRBJ1-5, with 7 bases matching TRBD1. The germline V gene encodes CDR1 SQVTM and CDR2 ANQGSEA. V trimming: 4 bases; J trimming: 7 bases; junction bases outside the gene matches: 4. This CDR3 contains 12 residues. The chain's CDR3 is CSVGQGTQPQHF. CDR3 DNA sequence: TGCAGCGTTGGACAGGGTACCCAGCCCCAGCATTTT.

The genes are TRBV5-1 and TRBJ2-5; D is possibly TRBD1 (6 bases). This CDR3 is built from 14 residues. Germline V CDR1 and CDR2: SGHRS, YFSETQ. V lost 4 bases, J lost 2 bases, and 12 bases lay in between. The CDR3 loop is CASSPGTPQETQYF. In DNA form, the CDR3 reads TGCGCCAGCAGCCCTGGGACACCTCAAGAGACCCAGTACTTC.

Points on this clone: Different DNA sequences within this sample yield the same CDR3. The chain has TRBV7-3 and TRBJ2-5, with 8 bases aligning to TRBD2. The CDR3 spans 14 residues. From germline, CDR1 is SGHTA and CDR2 FQGTGA. The V and J ends lost 2 bases and 1 base, in that order; junction bases with no gene match: 0. This CDR3 is CASSLAGGQETQYF. The DNA of the CDR3 is TGTGCCAGCAGCTTAGCGGGGGGCCAAGAGACCCAGTACTTC.